This TCR beta chain was found in a study of control samples from healthy donors and cancer patients. From germline, CDR1 is LGHDT and CDR2 YNNKEL (reference sequence). The CDR3 is made up of 15 amino acids. The V gene end was trimmed by 0 bases and the J gene end by 9 bases; junction bases not matched to a gene: 7. The protocol was immunoSEQ multiplex PCR, while the TCRdb copy is restricted to in-frame clones and leaves out a portion. The sample contains more than 150,000 clones, 80% to 95% of which appear only once. V is TRBV3-1 (or the pseudogene TRBV3-2) and J is TRBJ1-5; 8 bases line up with TRBD1. Material: blood. The sequence derives from a woman aged 30 to 39 in good health. CDR3 region: CASSQDNAGGRPQHF. CDR3 nucleotides: TGTGCCAGCAGCCAAGATAACGCAGGGGGCCGGCCCCAGCATTTT.